The present T cell receptor (beta chain) was sequenced within a study of blood T cell repertoires in COVID-19. Across the study: COVID-19 samples from acute and convalescent phases originated in the United States, Italy and Spain. PBMCs, B-cell-depleted T cells, or T cells provided the cDNA or gDNA that made up the material.

How the authors handled the data: Estimates of nucleated cell counts were drawn from the amplification of reference gene primers. Libraries were prepared by immunoSEQ multiplex PCR; TCRdb keeps only in-frame clonotypes and omits some of them. The V and J calls and clone size are taken from that table; D and trimming were inferred from the DNA. The repertoire includes approximately 72,000 clones, roughly 90% of them detected once, and approximately 29% sits in the top ten. The CDR3 has 13 amino acids. Trimming at V came to 4 bases and at J to 6 bases, leaving 1 base not matched to a gene. Germline V gene data show CDR1 as SGHRS and CDR2 as YFSETQ.

This rearrangement joins TRBV5-1 to TRBJ1-6; 7 bases are shared with TRBD1. Material for sequencing was peripheral blood. This TCR was recovered from a man in his fifties or sixties with acute or convalescent COVID-19. This CDR3 is CASSPGGNSPLHF. The CDR3 coding sequence is TGCGCCAGCAGCCCAGGGGGTAATTCACCCCTCCACTTT.